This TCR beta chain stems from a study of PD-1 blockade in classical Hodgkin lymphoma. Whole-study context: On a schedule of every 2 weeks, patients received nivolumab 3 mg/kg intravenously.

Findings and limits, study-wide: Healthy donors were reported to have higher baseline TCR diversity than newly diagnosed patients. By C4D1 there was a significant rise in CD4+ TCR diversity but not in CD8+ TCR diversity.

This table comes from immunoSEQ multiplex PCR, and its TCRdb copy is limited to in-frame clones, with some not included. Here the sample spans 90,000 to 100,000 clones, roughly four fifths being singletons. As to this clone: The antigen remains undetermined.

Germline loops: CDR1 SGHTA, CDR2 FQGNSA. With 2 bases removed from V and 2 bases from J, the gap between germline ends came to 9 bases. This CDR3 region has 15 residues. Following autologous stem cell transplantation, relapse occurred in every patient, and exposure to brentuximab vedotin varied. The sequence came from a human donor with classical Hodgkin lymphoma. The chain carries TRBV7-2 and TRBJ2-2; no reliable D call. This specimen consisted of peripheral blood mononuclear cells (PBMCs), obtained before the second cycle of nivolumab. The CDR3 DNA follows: TGTGCCAGCAGCTTACGCACACCCAACACCGGGGAGCTGTTTTTT. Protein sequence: CASSLRTPNTGELFF.